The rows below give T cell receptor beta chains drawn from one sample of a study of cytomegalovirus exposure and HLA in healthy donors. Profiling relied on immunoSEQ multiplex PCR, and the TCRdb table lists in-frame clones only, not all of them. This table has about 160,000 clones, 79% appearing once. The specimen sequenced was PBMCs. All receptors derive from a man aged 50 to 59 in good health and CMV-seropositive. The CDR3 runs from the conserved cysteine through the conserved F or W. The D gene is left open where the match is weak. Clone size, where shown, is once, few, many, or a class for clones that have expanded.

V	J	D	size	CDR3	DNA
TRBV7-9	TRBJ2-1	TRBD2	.	CASSLQREPYNEQFF	TGTGCCAGCAGCTTGCAGCGGGAGCCATACAATGAGCAGTTCTTC
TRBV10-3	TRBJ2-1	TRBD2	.	CAINLAGVGNEQFF	TGTGCCATCAACCTAGCGGGAGTAGGTAATGAGCAGTTCTTC
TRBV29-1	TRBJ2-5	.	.	CSVDLGRRETQYF	TGCAGCGTTGACTTAGGTAGGAGGGAGACCCAGTACTTC
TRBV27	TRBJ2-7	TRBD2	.	CASKRLAGAGSYEQYF	TGTGCCAGCAAAAGGCTAGCGGGAGCGGGCTCCTACGAGCAGTACTTC
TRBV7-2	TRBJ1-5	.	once	CASSKNGQPQHF	TGTGCCAGCAGCAAAAACGGGCAGCCCCAGCATTTT
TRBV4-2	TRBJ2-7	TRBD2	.	CASSQDYGGVNYEQYF	TGTGCCAGCAGCCAAGATTACGGGGGGGTCAACTACGAGCAGTACTTC
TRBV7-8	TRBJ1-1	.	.	CASSSPTGAGRTEAFF	TGTGCCAGCAGCTCTCCAACCGGAGCGGGGCGCACTGAAGCTTTCTTT
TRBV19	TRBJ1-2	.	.	CASSIANSYGYTF	TGTGCCAGTAGTATAGCCAACAGCTATGGCTACACCTTC
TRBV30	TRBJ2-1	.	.	CAWRDLGPLRYNEQFF	TGTGCCTGGAGAGACCTAGGCCCCCTTCGTTACAATGAGCAGTTCTTC
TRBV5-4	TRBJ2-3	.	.	CASSWTTQAQYF	TGTGCCAGCAGCTGGACTACCCAAGCGCAGTATTTT
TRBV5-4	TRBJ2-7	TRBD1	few	CASSPHRGHRNEQYF	TGTGCCAGCAGCCCCCACAGGGGGCATAGGAACGAGCAGTACTTC
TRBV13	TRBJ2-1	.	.	CASSLNKAGRGEQFF	TGTGCCAGCAGCTTAAATAAAGCAGGCAGGGGTGAGCAGTTCTTC
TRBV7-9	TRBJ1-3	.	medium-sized	CASSLSQTGHDTIYF	TGTGCCAGCAGCTTATCCCAGACAGGTCATGACACCATATATTTT
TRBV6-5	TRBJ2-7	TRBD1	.	CASSPGWDSSYEQCF	TGTGCCAGCAGCCCTGGTTGGGACAGCTCCTACGAGCAGTGCTTC
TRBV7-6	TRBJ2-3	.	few	CASSLGGSWGGTDTQYF	TGTGCCAGCAGCTTAGGAGGTAGCTGGGGGGGCACAGATACGCAGTATTTT
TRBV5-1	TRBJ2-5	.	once	CASSLGAVYQETQYF	TGCGCCAGCAGCTTGGGGGCAGTGTACCAAGAGACCCAGTACTTC
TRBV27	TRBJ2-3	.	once	CASSSPRAGTDTQYF	TGTGCCAGCAGCTCCCCCCGAGCGGGCACAGATACGCAGTATTTT
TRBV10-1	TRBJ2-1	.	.	CASSHSGNEQFF	TGCGCCAGCAGTCATTCGGGCAATGAGCAGTTCTTC
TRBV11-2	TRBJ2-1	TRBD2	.	CASSFSGGGHNEQFF	TGTGCCAGCAGCTTCTCTGGGGGAGGGCACAATGAGCAGTTCTTC
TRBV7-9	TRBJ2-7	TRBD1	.	CASSLSLTGWNSEQYF	TGTGCCAGCAGCTTAAGCCTGACAGGGTGGAACAGCGAGCAGTACTTC
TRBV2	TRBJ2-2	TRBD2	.	CASRKASGNTGELFF	TGTGCCAGCAGGAAGGCTAGCGGGAACACCGGGGAGCTGTTTTTT
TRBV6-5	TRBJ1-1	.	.	CASSYGEANTEAFF	TGTGCCAGCAGTTATGGGGAGGCGAACACTGAAGCTTTCTTT
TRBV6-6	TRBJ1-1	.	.	CASSNRDTVRTEAFF	TGTGCCAGCAGTAACCGGGACACCGTTAGGACTGAAGCTTTCTTT
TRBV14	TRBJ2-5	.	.	CASSSLAVGETQYF	TGTGCCAGCAGCTCTTTAGCGGTGGGGGAGACCCAGTACTTC
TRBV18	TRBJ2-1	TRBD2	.	CASSSRLAGAPYNEQFF	TGTGCCAGCTCATCGAGACTAGCGGGAGCGCCCTACAATGAGCAGTTCTTC
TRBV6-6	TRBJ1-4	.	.	CASSSPSGQFNEKLFF	TGTGCCAGCAGCTCCCCCTCAGGACAGTTTAATGAAAAACTGTTTTTT
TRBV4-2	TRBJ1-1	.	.	CASSQQVNTEAFF	TGTGCCAGCAGCCAACAGGTGAACACTGAAGCTTTCTTT
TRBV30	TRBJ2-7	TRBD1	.	CAWDRGPYEQYF	TGTGCTTGGGACAGGGGGCCCTACGAGCAGTACTTC
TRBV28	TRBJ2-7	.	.	CASSAIGRDSYEQYF	TGTGCCAGCAGCGCCATCGGCAGGGACTCCTACGAGCAGTACTTC
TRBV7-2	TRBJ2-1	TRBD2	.	CASSQTSGGDEQFF	TGTGCCAGCAGCCAAACTAGCGGAGGGGATGAGCAGTTCTTC
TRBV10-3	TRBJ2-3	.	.	CATSEGDTDTQYF	TGTGCCACCTCGGAGGGCGACACAGATACGCAGTATTTT
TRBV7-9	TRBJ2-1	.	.	CASSQSSQGRYEQFF	TGTGCCAGCAGCCAGAGTTCACAGGGGAGGTATGAGCAGTTCTTC
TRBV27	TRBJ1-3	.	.	CASSLSGGTQRGGNTIYF	TGTGCCAGCAGTTTATCGGGGGGGACACAGCGTGGTGGAAACACCATATATTTT
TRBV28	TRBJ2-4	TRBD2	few	CASSSRVAGGQNIQYF	TGTGCCAGCAGTTCTCGGGTAGCGGGAGGCCAAAACATTCAGTACTTC
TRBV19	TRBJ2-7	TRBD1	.	CASSGLDRGPTEQYF	TGTGCCAGTAGTGGACTGGACAGGGGACCTACTGAGCAGTACTTC
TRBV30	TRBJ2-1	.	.	CAWTPRRGVVNEQFF	TGTGCCTGGACCCCCAGACGCGGGGTGGTCAATGAGCAGTTCTTC
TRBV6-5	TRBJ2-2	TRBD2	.	CASSYGTSGNTGELFF	TGTGCCAGCAGTTACGGGACTAGCGGTAACACCGGGGAGCTGTTTTTT
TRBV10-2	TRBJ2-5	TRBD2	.	CASSRGLAGVSGETQYF	TGCGCCAGCAGCCGGGGGCTAGCGGGAGTCTCGGGAGAGACCCAGTACTTC
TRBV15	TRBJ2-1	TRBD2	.	CATSRELAGAYEQFF	TGTGCCACCAGCAGAGAACTAGCGGGAGCTTATGAGCAGTTCTTC
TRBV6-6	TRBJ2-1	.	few	CASNQGFRQFF	TGTGCCAGCAATCAGGGTTTCAGGCAGTTCTTC
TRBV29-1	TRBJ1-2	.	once	CSVEDNQVGGYGYTF	TGCAGCGTTGAAGATAACCAGGTCGGGGGCTATGGCTACACCTTC
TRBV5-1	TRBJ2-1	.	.	CASSGSFNEQFF	TGCGCCAGCAGCGGGAGTTTCAATGAGCAGTTCTTC
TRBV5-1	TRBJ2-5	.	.	CASSLSVTVSQETQYF	TGCGCCAGCAGCTTGAGTGTTACAGTATCACAAGAGACCCAGTACTTC
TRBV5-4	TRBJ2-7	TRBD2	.	CASSPRLANSYEQYF	TGTGCCAGCAGCCCCCGACTAGCCAACTCCTACGAGCAGTACTTC
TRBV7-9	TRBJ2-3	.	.	CASSRKEGAYTDTQYF	TGTGCCAGCAGCCGAAAGGAGGGAGCCTACACAGATACGCAGTATTTT
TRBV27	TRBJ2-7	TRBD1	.	CASSGRGLYEQYF	TGTGCCAGCAGTGGCAGGGGGCTGTACGAGCAGTACTTC
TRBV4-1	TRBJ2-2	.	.	CASSQGGQGTTGELFF	TGCGCCAGCAGCCAGGGGGGGCAGGGTACTACCGGGGAGCTGTTTTTT
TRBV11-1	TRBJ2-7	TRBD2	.	CASSSPGASGGGEQYF	TGTGCCAGCAGCTCACCTGGGGCTAGCGGGGGCGGCGAGCAGTACTTC
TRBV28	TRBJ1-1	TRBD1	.	CASSPPDRVTEAFF	TGTGCCAGCAGTCCACCTGACAGGGTAACTGAAGCTTTCTTT
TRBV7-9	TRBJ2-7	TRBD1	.	CASSKTRGLSAYEQYF	TGTGCCAGCAGTAAGACCAGGGGGCTGTCAGCCTACGAGCAGTACTTC
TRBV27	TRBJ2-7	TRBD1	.	CASRPDNRGVQYF	TGTGCCAGCAGACCCGACAACAGGGGAGTGCAGTACTTC
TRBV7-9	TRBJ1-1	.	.	CASSFMASEAFF	TGTGCCAGCAGCTTTATGGCCTCTGAAGCTTTCTTT
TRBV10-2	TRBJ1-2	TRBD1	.	CASSESRGYGYTF	TGCGCCAGCAGTGAATCCAGGGGGTATGGCTACACCTTC